What follows are 26 T cell receptor beta chains derived from one specimen sequenced in a study of siplizumab effects on memory and regulatory T cells (dated by TCRdb to between 2019 and 2020). Library creation used the immunoSEQ multiplex PCR assay. The table was pulled from immuneACCESS by TCRdb, which kept in-frame rearrangements only. Such tables lose some clones; where checked, under half of the loss comes from unresolved V genes, and the rest has no known cause. Counted in this sample were about 70,000 clones; 80% to 90% of them appeared once. Under 2% of the sample comes from the top ten. Sequencing was done on a sample of Tregs sorted from blood. These TCRs come from a human donor in good health.

This clone appeared once. CDR3 coding DNA: TGTGCCAGCAGCGTGCGGGGAACAACCGGGACGTCCTACGAGCAGTACTTC. Translation: CASSVRGTTGTSYEQYF. This chain uses TRBV7-4 with TRBJ2-7, with D possibly matching TRBD2 (6 bases). The CDR3 runs 17 residues. Germline V CDR1 and CDR2: SGHVT, SQSDAQ. Trimming shortened V by 5 bases and J by 1 base, and 21 bases separated the two germline ends.

The chain has TRBV5-8 and TRBJ2-5; D unresolved. The CDR3 has 13 residues. Trimming removed 5 bases at V and 2 bases at J, with 10 bases between. CDR1 SGHTS and CDR2 YDEGEE come from the germline V gene. For the CDR3, the DNA is TGTGCCAGCAGAGGACGGGCTCAAGAGACCCAGTACTTC. This codes for CASRGRAQETQYF.

The CDR3 DNA reads TGTGCTGCGGGCGTAGCGGTTCGCTCCTACGAGCAGTACTTC. As protein: CAAGVAVRSYEQYF. The chain employs TRBV7-9 and TRBJ2-7, with D possibly being TRBD2 (6 bases). This CDR3 is 14 amino acids long. Germline assignment: CDR1 SEHNR and CDR2 FQNEAQ (reference sequence).

This sequence joins TRBV19 and TRBJ1-5; D is undetermined. CDR3 length equals 16 residues. V was pared by 6 bases and J by 3 bases, with 18 bases between. Germline lookup yields CDR1 LNHDA and CDR2 SQIVND (reference sequence). The CDR3 region has the DNA TGTGCCAGTAGAACCTATGGGCAGGCCCCCAATCAGCCCCAGCATTTT. It encodes CASRTYGQAPNQPQHF.

The gene calls are TRBV11-3 and TRBJ1-2; the match to TRBD1 covers 10 bases. Germline V gene sequence: CDR1 SGHNT, CDR2 YENEEA. Losses at the gene ends were 5 bases for V and 4 bases for J; bases not matched to a gene: 4. The length of the CDR3 is 14 residues. The DNA for the CDR3 is TGTGCCAGCAGCCACCGGGACAGGGGCTATGGCTACACCTTC. Translation gives CASSHRDRGYGYTF.

The chain links TRBV27 to TRBJ1-5; D unresolved. This CDR3 spans 13 amino acids. V lost 6 bases and J lost 4, with 10 bases in between. Germline CDR1 reads MNHEY; CDR2 reads SMNVEV (reference sequence). The CDR3 nucleotides are TGTGCCAGCAGCCTGTCGGCGAATCAGCCCCAGCATTTT. Translated: CASSLSANQPQHF.

The chain recombines TRBV28 with TRBJ1-1; 7 bases agree with TRBD1. J gave up 6 bases and V 6 bases, and 7 bases lay outside the gene matches. This CDR3 contains 13 residues. CDR1 and CDR2 (germline): MDHEN, SYDVKM. CDR3 region: CASREQGIAEAFF. As DNA, the CDR3 is TGTGCCAGCAGGGAACAGGGGATCGCTGAAGCTTTCTTT.

This rearrangement joins TRBV6-1 to TRBJ2-2; D is unclear. The length of the CDR3 is 14 residues. Germline values: CDR1 MNHNS, CDR2 SASEGT. Trimming left V 7 bases short and J 1 base short, with 10 bases between. CDR3 DNA: TGTGCCAGCAAGGGAATCTTGAACACCGGGGAGCTGTTTTTT. This sequence encodes CASKGILNTGELFF.

The chain uses TRBV19 and TRBJ1-5; 7 bases map to TRBD1. V trimming: 5 bases; J trimming: 0 bases; junction bases outside the gene matches: 10. This CDR3 is 17 amino acids long. Germline V gives CDR1 LNHDA, CDR2 SQIVND (reference sequence). CDR3 DNA: TGTGCCAGTAGTCCTCGGACAGGCTCAAATAGCAATCAGCCCCAGCATTTT. It yields the protein CASSPRTGSNSNQPQHF.

The rearrangement links TRBV7-2 to TRBJ2-2, with TRBD2 as a possible D gene (5 bases). Germline values: CDR1 SGHTA, CDR2 FQGNSA. This CDR3 is built from 15 residues. V dropped 4 bases and J dropped 6 bases, with 15 bases sitting between them. CDR3 loop: CASSSRAREAGELFF. In DNA form, the CDR3 reads TGTGCCAGCAGCTCTAGGGCCCGGGAAGCCGGGGAGCTGTTTTTT.

The genes are TRBV1 and TRBJ2-3. TRBV1 is marked as a pseudogene. CDR3 length: 17 residues. Here the CDR3 DNA reads TGCACCAGCAGCCTCCGGGACGACGCGACTAGCACAGATACGCAGTATTTT. Residues: CTSSLRDDATSTDTQYF.

Comments on this clone: One end of the junction is discordant with germline, which a read error may explain. The chain links TRBV7-7 to TRBJ2-1; D gene uncertain. This CDR3 has 14 amino acids. Germline-derived CDR1 and CDR2 are SSHAT and FNYEAQ (reference sequence). CDR3 DNA sequence: TGTGCTAGCAGCTTAATCGGTGCCTACAATGAGCAGTTCTTC. Amino acid sequence: CASSLIGAYNEQFF. The entire variable domain, with the rest obtained from reference TRBV7-7 and TRBJ2-1, is as follows: GAGVSQSPRYKVTKRGQDVTLRCDPISSHATLYWYQQALGQGPEFLTYFNYEAQPDKSGLPSDRFSAERPEGSISTLTIQRTEQRDSAMYRCASSLIGAYNEQFFGPGTRLTVL.

The chain employs TRBV19 and TRBJ2-5; TRBD2 matches 11 bases. The CDR3 sequence is 14 residues long. Germline lookup yields CDR1 LNHDA and CDR2 SQIVND (reference sequence). V gave up 5 bases and J gave up 7 bases; unmatched junction bases: 6. Here the CDR3 reads CASSYLAGGLTQYF. The CDR3 DNA reads as TGTGCCAGTAGTTATCTAGCGGGAGGCCTGACCCAGTACTTC.

The chain couples TRBV9 to TRBJ2-5, with a possible D match to TRBD2 (6 bases). CDR1 and CDR2 from the germline V gene are SGDLS and YYNGEE. The CDR3 contains 13 residues. With 3 bases removed from V and 4 bases from J, the gap between germline ends came to 10 bases. The CDR3 DNA sequence: TGTGCCAGCAGCGGACTAGTAGGAGAGACCCAGTACTTC. Its protein is CASSGLVGETQYF.

The CDR3 region is CARSLNPGTGELFF. CDR3 sequence (DNA): TGTGCCAGAAGCTTGAATCCCGGCACCGGGGAGCTGTTTTTT. This chain uses TRBV5-3 with TRBJ2-2, with D unclear. TRBV5-3 is an ORF; its function is uncertain. This CDR3 has 14 residues. V was cut by 1 base and J by 4 bases, with 8 bases left in between.

The chain recombines TRBV5-1 with TRBJ1-1; no clear D. Germline-derived CDR1 and CDR2 are SGHRS and YFSETQ. V was shortened by 0 bases and J by 4 bases, with 7 bases between the two germline ends. The CDR3 has 13 residues. The CDR3 region is CASSLAQFTEAFF. The CDR3 DNA sequence: TGCGCCAGCAGCTTGGCCCAATTCACTGAAGCTTTCTTT.

The chain links TRBV5-1 to TRBJ2-5; D remains unclear. CDR1 and CDR2 from the germline V gene are SGHRS and YFSETQ. The CDR3 has 14 amino acids. Trimming cost V 2 bases and J 4 bases, with 12 bases left between them. CDR3 DNA: TGCGCCAGCAGCTTAGGCGTGATAGGAGAGACCCAGTACTTC. This sequence encodes CASSLGVIGETQYF. Variable domain in full (rest from reference TRBV5-1 and TRBJ2-5): KAGVTQTPRYLIKTRGQQVTLSCSPISGHRSVSWYQQTPGQGLQFLFEYFSETQRNKGNFPGRFSGRQFSNSRSEMNVSTLELGDSALYLCASSLGVIGETQYFGPGTRLLVL.

This chain links TRBV7-9 with TRBJ2-5; D remains ambiguous. The end of the DNA is better explained by TRBJ2-7, so the J call may be wrong. Germline V gene lookup returns CDR1 SEHNR and CDR2 FQNEAQ (reference sequence). The CDR3 runs 12 residues. CDR3 nucleotide sequence: TGTGCCAGCAGCCCTTGGGCCTACGAGCAGTACTTC. Translating gives CASSPWAYEQYF.

V gene TRBV10-3 combines with J gene TRBJ2-1; D might be TRBD2 (6 bases). Germline lookup yields CDR1 ENHRY and CDR2 SYGVKD. The length of the CDR3 is 12 residues. V lost 5 bases, J lost 8 bases, and 10 bases lay in between. The CDR3 region is CAISLGLHEQFF. The CDR3 DNA reads TGTGCCATCAGTTTAGGACTACATGAGCAGTTCTTC.

V is TRBV5-1 and J is TRBJ1-4; tentatively, D is TRBD1 (5 bases). V gave up 5 bases and J gave up 4 bases, with 12 bases separating them. Germline CDR1 SGHRS, CDR2 YFSETQ. CDR3 size: 14 residues. CDR3 loop: CASRGTAGNEKLFF. Here the CDR3 DNA reads TGCGCCAGCAGGGGGACGGCTGGTAATGAAAAACTGTTTTTT.

This chain links TRBV15 with TRBJ2-3, with D possibly matching TRBD2 (6 bases). With 0 bases removed from V and 1 base from J, the gap between germline ends came to 17 bases. CDR1 is LNHNV and CDR2 is YYDKDF in the germline V gene (reference sequence). The CDR3 has 18 residues. CDR3 sequence reads: CATSRDLLAGWGTDTQYF. Here the CDR3 DNA reads TGTGCCACCAGCAGAGATCTACTTGCGGGGTGGGGCACAGATACGCAGTATTTT.

The rearrangement links TRBV5-1 to TRBJ2-1, with a weak D call TRBD1 (6 bases). Germline V gene sequence: CDR1 SGHRS, CDR2 YFSETQ. Trimming removed 4 bases at V and 8 bases at J, with 13 bases between. The CDR3 runs to 13 residues. The CDR3 sequence is CASSQGPYDEQFF. CDR3 DNA sequence: TGCGCCAGCAGCCAGGGGCCATACGATGAGCAGTTCTTC.

V gene TRBV30 combines with J gene TRBJ2-7, with D tentatively TRBD2 (5 bases). The length of the CDR3 is 11 residues. Germline CDR1 and CDR2: GTSNPN and SVGIG (reference sequence). V lost 0 bases and J 5 bases, leaving 5 bases between the germline ends. The CDR3, as DNA: TGTGCCTGGAGTGTAGCGGACGAGCAGTACTTC. This codes for CAWSVADEQYF. Complete variable domain (other parts from reference TRBV30 and TRBJ2-7): SQTIHQWPATLVQPVGSPLSLECTVEGTSNPNLYWYRQAAGRGLQLLFYSVGIGQISSEVPQNLSASRPQDRQFILSSKKLLLSDSGFYLCAWSVADEQYFGPGTRLTVT.

The gene calls are TRBV5-1 and TRBJ2-2, with a weak D call TRBD2 (6 bases). Germline CDR1 is SGHRS and CDR2 is YFSETQ. Trimming took 3 bases from V and 2 from J, leaving 8 bases between them. CDR3 size: 14 residues. The CDR3 DNA sequence: TGCGCCAGCAGCTCCGGGAGCAACACCGGGGAGCTGTTTTTT. It specifies CASSSGSNTGELFF.

This chain links TRBV7-2 with TRBJ2-1; tentative D call: TRBD2 (5 bases). Trimming shortened V by 5 bases and J by 9 bases, and 8 bases separated the two germline ends. Looked up from germline, CDR1 is SGHTA and CDR2 is FQGNSA. This CDR3 has 11 amino acids. The CDR3 sequence is CASSRGLEQFF. CDR3 coding DNA: TGTGCCAGCAGCCGCGGACTTGAGCAGTTCTTC.

This rearrangement joins TRBV9 to TRBJ2-1, with 11 bases matching TRBD2. After removal of 3 bases from V and 9 bases from J, the junction contained 2 bases not matched to a gene. CDR1 is SGDLS, CDR2 YYNGEE, per germline. This CDR3 has 13 residues. This chain's CDR3 is CASSGTSGREQFF. In nucleotides, the CDR3 is TGTGCCAGCAGCGGGACTAGCGGGCGTGAGCAGTTCTTC.